The 13 T cell receptor beta chains below were found in one sample sequenced in a study of shared clonotypes between healthy human individuals. Sequencing used immunoSEQ multiplex PCR; TCRdb keeps in-frame clones, though not all of them. This table holds about 820,000 clones, nearly 95% found once. CD8 cells regarded as naive lacked CD45RO, were positively chosen for CCR7, and omitted terminally differentiated effector memory CD45RA+ cells. Sequenced material: naive CD8+ T cells sorted from blood. The receptors originated from a man aged 25 to 40 in good health.

This chain connects TRBV13 to TRBJ1-1; D possibly corresponds to TRBD1 (5 bases). The CDR3 consists of 12 residues. Trimming pared 5 bases from V and 6 bases from J, leaving 10 bases between. Germline values: CDR1 PRHDT, CDR2 FYEKMQ (reference sequence). The CDR3 nucleotides are TGTGCCAGCAGCCGGGGGGTGGCTGAAGCTTTCTTT. Protein: CASSRGVAEAFF. Together with reference TRBV13 and TRBJ1-1, the CDR3 gives the full variable domain: AAGVIQSPRHLIKEKRETATLKCYPIPRHDTVYWYQQGPGQDPQFLISFYEKMQSDKGSIPDRFSAQQFSDYHSELNMSSLELGDSALYFCASSRGVAEAFFGQGTRLTVV.

The CDR3 here is CASSLFLSGNTIYF. The CDR3 DNA is TGTGCCAGCAGTTTATTCCTCTCTGGAAACACCATATATTTT. The chain joins TRBV28 to TRBJ1-3; D is uncertain. CDR1 and CDR2 (germline): MDHEN, SYDVKM. This CDR3 contains 14 residues. Deletions cut 1 base from V and 0 bases from J, with 4 bases between.

This chain links TRBV7-2 with TRBJ2-3; 9 bases fit TRBD1. The CDR3 spans 16 residues. J gave up 2 bases and V 3 bases, and 6 bases lay outside the gene matches. Looked up from germline, CDR1 is SGHTA and CDR2 is FQGNSA. CDR3 region: CASSFWDREDTDTQYF. The CDR3 DNA reads TGTGCCAGCAGCTTTTGGGACAGGGAGGACACAGATACGCAGTATTTT.

The rearrangement uses TRBV19 and TRBJ1-1, with a weak D call TRBD1 (6 bases). The CDR3 has 16 amino acids. CDR1 and CDR2 (germline): LNHDA, SQIVND (reference sequence). V was pared by 1 base and J by 6 bases, with 18 bases between. CDR3 DNA sequence: TGTGCCAGTAGTATAGGGGGGGCGATCCCGGGCTCTGAAGCTTTCTTT. Its translation: CASSIGGAIPGSEAFF.

The rearrangement links TRBV7-9 to TRBJ2-5; D possibly matches TRBD1 or TRBD2 (7 bases each). Germline values: CDR1 SEHNR, CDR2 FQNEAQ (reference sequence). CDR3 length: 14 residues. V shed 5 bases and J shed 5 bases, with 15 bases lying between them. CDR3 in amino acids: CASSAPGGVETQYF. DNA for the CDR3: TGTGCCAGCAGCGCCCCAGGGGGGGTCGAGACCCAGTACTTC. The complete variable domain, with remaining parts taken from reference TRBV7-9 and TRBJ2-5, reads DTGVSQNPRHKITKRGQNVTFRCDPISEHNRLYWYRQTLGQGPEFLTYFQNEAQLEKSRLLSDRFSAERPKGSFSTLEIQRTEQGDSAMYLCASSAPGGVETQYFGPGTRLLVL.

The rearrangement joins TRBV7-9 to TRBJ1-1; D call uncertain. The CDR3 consists of 12 residues. Germline V CDR1 and CDR2: SEHNR, FQNEAQ (reference sequence). V was trimmed by 5 bases and J by 7 bases, leaving 11 bases between them. The CDR3 nucleotides read TGTGCCAGCAGCCTACGGCCCCTTGAAGCTTTCTTT. Residues: CASSLRPLEAFF.

The V call is TRBV2, the J call TRBJ2-7; possibly TRBD2 for D (5 bases). Trimming cost V 7 bases and J 6 bases, with 19 bases left between them. Germline CDR1 SNHLY, CDR2 FYNNEI. There are 14 residues in the CDR3. The CDR3, as DNA: TGTGCCAGCACCCCCCAGGTCGGGATGTCCGAGCAGTACTTC. Translating it yields CASTPQVGMSEQYF.

The chain employs TRBV5-1 and TRBJ2-1, with D perhaps TRBD2 (6 bases). From germline, CDR1 is SGHRS and CDR2 YFSETQ. V was shortened by 0 bases and J by 9 bases, with 19 bases between the two germline ends. This CDR3 is built from 16 residues. CDR3 amino acids: CASSLDLGRYGSEQFF. The CDR3 region has the DNA TGCGCCAGCAGCTTGGATCTCGGGAGATATGGGAGTGAGCAGTTCTTC.

Details on this clone: Since a much larger clone is just one base distant, this may be a read error. The rearrangement joins TRBV5-6 to TRBJ2-7; no reliable D call. The CDR3 runs 11 residues. V was pared by 3 bases and J by 0 bases, with 1 base between. CDR1 SGHDT and CDR2 YYEEEE come from the germline V gene. CDR3 coding DNA: TGTGCCAGCAGCTACTCCTACGAGCAGTACTTC. Translating it yields CASSYSYEQYF.

The chain links TRBV4-1 to TRBJ2-1; TRBD2 matches at 11 bases. The CDR3 consists of 13 residues. The V gene end was trimmed by 7 bases and the J gene end by 8 bases; junction bases not matched to a gene: 4. Germline CDR1 and CDR2: MGHRA and YSYEKL. The CDR3 is CASTRLAGYEQFF. CDR3 nucleotides: TGCGCCAGCACGAGACTAGCGGGATATGAGCAGTTCTTC.

V usage is TRBV21-1 and J usage is TRBJ2-5. TRBV21-1 is flagged as a pseudogene. This CDR3 region has 15 residues. The CDR3 nucleotides read TGTGCCAGCAGCAAAACCTTGATTATACAAGAGACCCAGTACTTC. It is translated as CASSKTLIIQETQYF.

In DNA, the CDR3 is TGTGCCAGCAGTTTATCCGGGACAGGGGTTCCCTACGAGCAGTACTTC. Translated: CASSLSGTGVPYEQYF. The chain links TRBV27 to TRBJ2-7; 10 nucleotides agree with TRBD1. Per the germline V gene, CDR1 is MNHEY and CDR2 is SMNVEV (reference sequence). V dropped 0 bases and J dropped 2; count of bases not matched to a gene: 4. CDR3 length: 16 residues.

This clone appeared once. Other DNA sequences in this sample translate to the same CDR3. This chain connects TRBV7-9 to TRBJ2-7; TRBD2 aligns across 7 bases. Losses at the gene ends were 1 base for V and 4 bases for J; bases not matched to a gene: 1. The CDR3 contains 13 residues. Germline values: CDR1 SEHNR, CDR2 FQNEAQ (reference sequence). The CDR3, as DNA: TGTGCCAGCAGCTTAGGGGGAGGGTACGAGCAGTACTTC. Its translation is CASSLGGGYEQYF.